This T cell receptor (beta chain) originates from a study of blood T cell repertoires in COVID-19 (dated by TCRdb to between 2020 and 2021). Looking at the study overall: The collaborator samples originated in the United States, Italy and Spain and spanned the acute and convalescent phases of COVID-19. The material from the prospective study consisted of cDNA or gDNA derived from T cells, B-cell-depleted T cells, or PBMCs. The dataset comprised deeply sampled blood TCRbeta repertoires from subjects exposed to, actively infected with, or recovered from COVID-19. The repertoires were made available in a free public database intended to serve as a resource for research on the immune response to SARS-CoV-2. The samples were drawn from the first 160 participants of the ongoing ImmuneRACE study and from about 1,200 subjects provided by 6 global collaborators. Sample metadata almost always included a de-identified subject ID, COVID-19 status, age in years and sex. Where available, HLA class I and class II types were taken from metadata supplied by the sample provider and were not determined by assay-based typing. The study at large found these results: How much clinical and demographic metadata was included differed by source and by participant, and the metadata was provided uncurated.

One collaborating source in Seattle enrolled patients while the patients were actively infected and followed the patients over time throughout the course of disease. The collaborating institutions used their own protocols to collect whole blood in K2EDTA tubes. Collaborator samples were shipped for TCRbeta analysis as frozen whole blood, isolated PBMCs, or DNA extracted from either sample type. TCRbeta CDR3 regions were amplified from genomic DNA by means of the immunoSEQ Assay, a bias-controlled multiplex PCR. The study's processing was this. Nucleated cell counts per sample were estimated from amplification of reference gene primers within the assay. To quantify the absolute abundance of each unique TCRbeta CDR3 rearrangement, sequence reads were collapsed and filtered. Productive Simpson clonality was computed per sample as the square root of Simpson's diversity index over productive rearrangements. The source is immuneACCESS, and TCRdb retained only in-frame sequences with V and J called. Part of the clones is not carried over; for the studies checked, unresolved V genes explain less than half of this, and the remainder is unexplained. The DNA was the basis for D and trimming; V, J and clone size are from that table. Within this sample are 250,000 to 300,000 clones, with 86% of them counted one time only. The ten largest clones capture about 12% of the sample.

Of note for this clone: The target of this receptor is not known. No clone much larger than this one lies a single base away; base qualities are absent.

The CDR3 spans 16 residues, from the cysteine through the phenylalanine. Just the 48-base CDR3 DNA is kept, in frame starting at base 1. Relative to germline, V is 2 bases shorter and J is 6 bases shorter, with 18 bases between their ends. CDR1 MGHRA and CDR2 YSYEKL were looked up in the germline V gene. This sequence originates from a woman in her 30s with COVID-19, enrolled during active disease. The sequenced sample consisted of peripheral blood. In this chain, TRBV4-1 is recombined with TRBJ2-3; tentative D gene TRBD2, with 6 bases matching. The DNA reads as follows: TGCGCCAGCAGCCAAACCGGGACTCTATCGTCCGATACGCAGTATTTT. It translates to CASSQTGTLSSDTQYF.